These 24 T cell receptor beta chains were all obtained from the same sample, sequenced in a study of Tregs in tolerant kidney transplant recipients. This table comes from immunoSEQ multiplex PCR, and its TCRdb copy is limited to in-frame clones, with some not included. The data show more than 60,000 clones, roughly 91% seen once. Sample: CD4+ T cells from blood, taken before the transplant. The receptors come from a human donor who received a combined kidney and bone marrow transplant.

V usage is TRBV5-6 and J usage is TRBJ2-1; 11 bases map to TRBD2. With V trimmed by 4 bases and J by 5 bases, 5 bases remained unmatched. This CDR3 contains 15 residues. The germline V gene encodes CDR1 SGHDT and CDR2 YYEEEE. CDR3 in amino acids: CASSRTSGPNNEQFF. Here the CDR3 DNA reads TGTGCCAGCAGCCGGACTAGCGGGCCCAACAATGAGCAGTTCTTC.

This clone was seen a single time. This sequence joins TRBV5-1 and TRBJ2-7, with D possibly matching TRBD2 (6 bases). Germline V lookup: CDR1 SGHRS, CDR2 YFSETQ. The CDR3 contains 17 residues. The V end was cut by 2 bases, the J end by 0 bases, with 18 bases between. The CDR3 spells CASSFRSPGESSYEQYF. The CDR3 DNA sequence: TGCGCCAGCAGCTTTCGGAGTCCGGGGGAGAGCTCCTACGAGCAGTACTTC.

CDR3 in amino acids: CATGVDEQFF. In nucleotides, the CDR3 is TGTGCAACGGGAGTGGATGAGCAGTTCTTC. The chain recombines TRBV7-9 with TRBJ2-1, with D perhaps matching TRBD2 (6 bases). The germline V gene encodes CDR1 SEHNR and CDR2 FQNEAQ (reference sequence). The CDR3 spans 10 residues.

This rearrangement joins TRBV18 to TRBJ2-7, with 7 bases aligning to TRBD1. With V trimmed by 6 bases and J by 4 bases, 9 bases remained unmatched. This CDR3 is built from 14 residues. Germline CDR1 and CDR2: KGHSH and LQKENI. CDR3 nucleotide sequence: TGTGCCAGCTCCAGTACCGGGACAGATTACGAGCAGTACTTC. Protein: CASSSTGTDYEQYF.

This clone was counted a few times. Other DNA sequences in this sample translate to the same CDR3. The chain joins TRBV19 to TRBJ1-5, with 9 bases identical to TRBD1. The CDR3 runs to 13 residues. With V trimmed by 8 bases and J by 6 bases, 5 bases remained unmatched. Germline V gives CDR1 LNHDA, CDR2 SQIVND (reference sequence). The CDR3 protein is CASVDRGGQPQHF. The CDR3 nucleotides are TGTGCCAGTGTGGACAGGGGTGGTCAGCCCCAGCATTTT.

The rearrangement uses TRBV7-9 and TRBJ2-3; D may be TRBD2 (6 bases). CDR1 and CDR2 (germline): SEHNR, FQNEAQ (reference sequence). Deletions cut 3 bases from V and 2 bases from J, with 18 bases between. The CDR3 has 17 residues. CDR3 DNA: TGTGCCAGCAGCTTTCTACTCGGGACTTTTGACACAGATACGCAGTATTTT. Encoded protein: CASSFLLGTFDTDTQYF.

This rearrangement joins TRBV7-2 to TRBJ2-1; 12 nucleotides line up with TRBD2. The CDR3 contains 15 residues. The V gene's germline CDR1 is SGHTA and CDR2 FQGNSA. Trimming removed 4 bases from V and 6 bases from J; junction bases left unmatched: 4. The CDR3 DNA follows: TGTGCCAGCAGCTCCCCTAGCGGGAGGGGCAATGAGCAGTTCTTC. Its translation: CASSSPSGRGNEQFF.

V gene TRBV27 combines with J gene TRBJ2-7; D is ambiguous. CDR3 size: 12 residues. The germline V gene encodes CDR1 MNHEY and CDR2 SMNVEV (reference sequence). The germline V and J ends were trimmed by 7 bases and 4 bases, with 11 bases remaining between them. CDR3 coding DNA: TGTGCCAGCACCTCGTCTCTTTACGAGCAGTACTTC. Its translation is CASTSSLYEQYF.

This clone was seen a few times. The chain couples TRBV5-6 to TRBJ1-1; a possible D gene is TRBD1 (5 bases). The germline CDR1 and CDR2 sequences are SGHDT and YYEEEE. V was shortened by 4 bases and J by 3 bases, with 19 bases between the two germline ends. The CDR3 consists of 16 residues. Here the CDR3 DNA reads TGTGCCAGCAGCCCCAACTACGGACATGGGGACACTGAAGCTTTCTTT. The encoded protein is CASSPNYGHGDTEAFF.

The J gene is TRBJ1-5, the V gene TRBV19; tentative D call: TRBD1 (6 bases). CDR3 length: 18 residues. From germline, CDR1 is LNHDA and CDR2 SQIVND (reference sequence). V was pared by 8 bases and J by 1 base, with 24 bases between. CDR3 bases: TGTGCCAGTGCTGGTGGGGGGGCGAGGGATTCGAGCAATCAGCCCCAGCATTTT. Translating it yields CASAGGGARDSSNQPQHF.

J is TRBJ2-1 and V is TRBV10-3, with TRBD2 identical over 14 bases. The germline V gene encodes CDR1 ENHRY and CDR2 SYGVKD. The CDR3 spans 17 residues. The J segment lost 4 bases and the V segment lost 2 bases, leaving 4 bases of the junction unmatched. CDR3 in DNA: TGTGCCATCAGTGAGATGACTAGCGGGAGGGCTTACAATGAGCAGTTCTTC. This gives the protein CAISEMTSGRAYNEQFF.

V usage is TRBV15 and J usage is TRBJ1-3, with a tentative D call TRBD1 (5 bases). Looked up from germline, CDR1 is LNHNV and CDR2 is YYDKDF (reference sequence). CDR3 length: 16 amino acids. Trimming removed 0 bases at V and 3 bases at J, with 12 bases between. CDR3 nucleotides: TGTGCCACCAGCAGAGATCCGGGAGGGGTTGGAAACACCATATATTTT. Its protein product is CATSRDPGGVGNTIYF.

The chain has TRBV27 and TRBJ2-2, with 10 bases identical to TRBD2. The ends lost 6 bases at V and 5 bases at J; junction bases unmatched: 6. CDR1 and CDR2 from the germline V gene are MNHEY and SMNVEV (reference sequence). This CDR3 is 15 amino acids long. This CDR3 reads CASRGTSVKTGELFF. The DNA for the CDR3 is TGTGCCAGCAGGGGGACTAGCGTGAAGACCGGGGAGCTGTTTTTT.

Details on this clone: One base away lies a much larger clone, so this may be a sequencing read error. This rearrangement joins TRBV6-6 to TRBJ1-5; the D gene is possibly TRBD1 (6 bases). Germline-derived CDR1 and CDR2 are MNHNY and SVGAGI (reference sequence). The CDR3 consists of 14 residues. CDR3 sequence reads: CAGSPTGQHQPQHF. Here the CDR3 DNA reads TGTGCCGGCAGTCCGACCGGACAGCATCAGCCCCAGCATTTT.

The chain employs TRBV5-1 and TRBJ2-3; D not certain. The V end was cut by 3 bases, the J end by 4 bases, with 3 bases between. The germline V gene encodes CDR1 SGHRS and CDR2 YFSETQ. CDR3 length: 11 amino acids. The CDR3 DNA is TGCGCCAGCAGCTACTCAGATACGCAGTATTTT. This codes for CASSYSDTQYF.

V and J are TRBV30 and TRBJ1-5; D remains unclear. Trimming shortened V by 0 bases and J by 4 bases, and 4 bases separated the two germline ends. The CDR3 has 12 amino acids. Germline V CDR1 and CDR2: GTSNPN, SVGIG (reference sequence). The CDR3 region has the DNA TGTGCCTGGAGTGTGGCTAATCAGCCCCAGCATTTT. Protein: CAWSVANQPQHF.

The rearrangement links TRBV28 to TRBJ1-1; D gene uncertain. Trimming removed 0 bases at V and 1 base at J, with 9 bases between. Germline V gene lookup returns CDR1 MDHEN and CDR2 SYDVKM. This CDR3 has 15 amino acids. CDR3 nucleotides: TGTGCCAGCAGTTTATGGGAGGGCCCGAACACTGAAGCTTTCTTT. Residues: CASSLWEGPNTEAFF.

In its sample, this clone was seen a few times. The CDR3 DNA sequence: TGTGCCAGCAGCCCCCGACAAACTAACTATGGCTACACCTTC. It yields the protein CASSPRQTNYGYTF. The V gene is TRBV9, the J gene TRBJ1-2, with D hard to call. V gave up 4 bases and J gave up 0 bases, with 10 bases separating them. The CDR3 is made up of 14 amino acids. Germline CDR1 reads SGDLS; CDR2 reads YYNGEE.

V gene TRBV28 combines with J gene TRBJ2-6, with D hard to call. V was trimmed by 7 bases and J by 0 bases, leaving 16 bases between them. The CDR3 extends over 17 amino acids. CDR1 MDHEN and CDR2 SYDVKM come from the germline V gene. CDR3 DNA sequence: TGTGCCAGCACTCCTCGGCCAGGCCGCTCTGGGGCCAACGTCCTGACTTTC. Its translation: CASTPRPGRSGANVLTF.

V gene TRBV7-9 combines with J gene TRBJ1-1; TRBD1 is a possible D gene (5 bases). V was clipped by 4 bases and J by 7 bases, with 16 bases between them. Germline loops: CDR1 SEHNR, CDR2 FQNEAQ (reference sequence). This CDR3 is built from 14 residues. The CDR3 here is CASSSLPRQFEAFF. The CDR3 DNA reads TGTGCCAGCAGCTCCCTACCACGACAGTTTGAAGCTTTCTTT. Supplemented by reference TRBV7-9 and TRBJ1-1, the full variable domain reads DTGVSQNPRHKITKRGQNVTFRCDPISEHNRLYWYRQTLGQGPEFLTYFQNEAQLEKSRLLSDRFSAERPKGSFSTLEIQRTEQGDSAMYLCASSSLPRQFEAFFGQGTRLTVV.

The chain combines TRBV7-6 with TRBJ2-7; 8 bases are a match to TRBD1. The V and J ends lost 4 bases and 5 bases, in that order; junction bases with no gene match: 7. The length of the CDR3 is 14 residues. Germline CDR1 is SGHVS and CDR2 is FNYEAQ. This chain's CDR3 is CASSSGQGTNEQYF. The CDR3 nucleotides read TGTGCCAGCAGCTCAGGACAGGGAACCAACGAGCAGTACTTC. The whole variable domain, filled in from reference TRBV7-6 and TRBJ2-7, reads GAGVSQSPRYKVTKRGQDVALRCDPISGHVSLYWYRQALGQGPEFLTYFNYEAQQDKSGLPNDRFSAERPEGSISTLTIQRTEQRDSAMYRCASSSGQGTNEQYFGPGTRLTVT.

This chain joins TRBV28 and TRBJ1-5; D might be TRBD1 (5 bases). This CDR3 is built from 15 residues. V was cut by 2 bases and J by 1 base, with 9 bases left in between. The germline CDR1 and CDR2 sequences are MDHEN and SYDVKM. CDR3 sequence: CASSLRGESNQPQHF. The CDR3 DNA follows: TGTGCCAGCAGTTTACGGGGGGAGAGCAATCAGCCCCAGCATTTT. Drawing the rest from reference TRBV28 and TRBJ1-5, the complete variable domain is DVKVTQSSRYLVKRTGEKVFLECVQDMDHENMFWYRQDPGLGLRLIYFSYDVKMKEKGDIPEGYSVSREKKERFSLILESASTNQTSMYLCASSLRGESNQPQHFGDGTRLSIL.

J is TRBJ2-3 and V is TRBV29-1; weak D call: TRBD2 (6 bases). Deletions cut 6 bases from V and 1 base from J, with 14 bases between. The CDR3 has 14 residues. The germline V gene has CDR1 SQVTM and CDR2 ANQGSEA. CDR3 nucleotide sequence: TGCAGCGTAGTGGACTGGGAGGGCACAGATACGCAGTATTTT. Translated, it gives CSVVDWEGTDTQYF.

This clone appeared once. The chain combines TRBV7-3 with TRBJ2-7; 15 positions match TRBD2. Germline V gene sequence: CDR1 SGHTA, CDR2 FQGTGA. V was pared by 5 bases and J by 4 bases, with 9 bases of the junction left unmatched. This CDR3 is built from 17 residues. The CDR3 here is CASSPSGLAGGPYEQYF. CDR3 in DNA: TGTGCCAGCAGCCCGTCCGGACTAGCGGGAGGGCCATACGAGCAGTACTTC.